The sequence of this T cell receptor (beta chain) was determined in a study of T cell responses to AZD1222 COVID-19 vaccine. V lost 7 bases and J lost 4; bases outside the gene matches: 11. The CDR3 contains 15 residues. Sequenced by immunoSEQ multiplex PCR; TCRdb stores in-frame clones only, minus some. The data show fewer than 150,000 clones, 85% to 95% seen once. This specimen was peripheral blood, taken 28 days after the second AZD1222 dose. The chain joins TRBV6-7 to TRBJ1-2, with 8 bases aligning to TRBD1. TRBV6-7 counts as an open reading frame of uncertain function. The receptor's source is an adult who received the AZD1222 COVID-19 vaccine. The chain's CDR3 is CASTRFDRGFYGYTF. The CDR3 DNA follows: TGTGCCAGCACAAGATTCGACAGGGGTTTCTATGGCTACACCTTC.